Below are 16 T cell receptor beta chains sequenced from a single sample in a study of OX40 agonist ivuxolimab in advanced cancers. Sequencing was performed with immunoSEQ multiplex PCR; in TCRdb, only in-frame clones are kept and a portion is missing. The table lists about 64,000 clones, about 86% of them singletons, with 2.1% in the top ten. This specimen consisted of CD4+ or CD8+ T cells sorted from blood, obtained in a trial of the OX40 agonist ivuxolimab. The receptors stem from an adult with an advanced solid tumor such as melanoma, head and neck, liver or kidney cancer.

The rearrangement uses TRBV29-1 and TRBJ1-1; 9 nucleotides match TRBD1. The CDR3 length is 15 residues. V dropped 8 bases and J dropped 1; count of bases not matched to a gene: 11. Germline-derived CDR1 and CDR2 are SQVTM and ANQGSEA. In DNA, the CDR3 is TGCAGCTTTATTAACACAGGGGGCCGGAACACTGAAGCTTTCTTT. It codes for CSFINTGGRNTEAFF.

This sequence joins TRBV10-3 and TRBJ2-5; unclear D gene. The assigned J gene may be wrong: the sequence end matches TRBJ2-7 better. There are 12 residues in the CDR3. Germline lookup yields CDR1 ENHRY and CDR2 SYGVKD. CDR3 loop: CAISESRYEQYF. Here the CDR3 DNA reads TGTGCCATCAGTGAGTCTCGGTACGAGCAGTACTTC.

The chain couples TRBV18 to TRBJ2-5; D not certain. The V end lost 5 bases, the J end lost 2 bases, and 9 bases lay between the germline ends. The CDR3 length is 13 residues. CDR1 is KGHSH and CDR2 is LQKENI in the germline V gene. DNA of the CDR3: TGTGCCAGCTCAGGTCGGGTACAAGAGACCCAGTACTTC. This encodes CASSGRVQETQYF.

The V and J genes are TRBV5-4 and TRBJ1-1; tentatively, D is TRBD1 (5 bases). Trimming removed 0 bases from V and 1 base from J, with 7 bases in between. This CDR3 is 14 amino acids long. Germline V CDR1 and CDR2: SGHNT, YYREEE (reference sequence). Here the CDR3 reads CASSLGGGNTEAFF. CDR3 DNA: TGTGCCAGCAGCTTGGGCGGGGGGAACACTGAAGCTTTCTTT. Combining the CDR3 with reference TRBV5-4 and TRBJ1-1 gives the whole variable domain ETGVTQSPTHLIKTRGQQVTLRCSSQSGHNTVSWYQQALGQGPQFIFQYYREEENGRGNFPPRFSGLQFPNYSSELNVNALELDDSALYLCASSLGGGNTEAFFGQGTRLTVV.

The J gene is TRBJ1-1, the V gene TRBV5-6; D is undetermined. The CDR3 consists of 13 residues. Trimming removed 0 bases at V and 5 bases at J, with 8 bases between. CDR1 SGHDT and CDR2 YYEEEE come from the germline V gene. The CDR3 DNA sequence: TGTGCCAGCAGCTTGGTCCAGCGAACTGAAGCTTTCTTT. Translating gives CASSLVQRTEAFF. Complete variable domain (other parts from reference TRBV5-6 and TRBJ1-1): DAGVTQSPTHLIKTRGQQVTLRCSPKSGHDTVSWYQQALGQGPQFIFQYYEEEERQRGNFPDRFSGHQFPNYSSELNVNALLLGDSALYLCASSLVQRTEAFFGQGTRLTVV.

This rearrangement joins TRBV7-9 to TRBJ2-7; D not certain. V was trimmed by 1 base and J by 3 bases, leaving 10 bases between them. The CDR3 runs to 14 residues. CDR1 and CDR2 from the germline V gene are SEHNR and FQNEAQ (reference sequence). The CDR3 coding sequence is TGTGCCAGCAGCTTAGAAAATACCCACTACGAGCAGTACTTC. Translating gives CASSLENTHYEQYF. Looking up the rest from reference TRBV7-9 and TRBJ2-7 gives the full variable domain: DTGVSQNPRHKITKRGQNVTFRCDPISEHNRLYWYRQTLGQGPEFLTYFQNEAQLEKSRLLSDRFSAERPKGSFSTLEIQRTEQGDSAMYLCASSLENTHYEQYFGPGTRLTVT.

The chain recombines TRBV7-8 with TRBJ1-3; TRBD1 agrees at 10 bases. This CDR3 region has 16 residues. J was trimmed by 0 bases and V by 1 base; bases with no gene match: 0. Per germline, CDR1 SGHVS and CDR2 FQNEAQ. The CDR3 reads CASSLGQGASGNTIYF. The CDR3 DNA sequence: TGTGCCAGCAGCTTAGGACAGGGGGCCTCTGGAAACACCATATATTTT.

The chain is built from TRBV5-1 and TRBJ2-5, with TRBD1 matching over 7 bases. The V gene end was trimmed by 0 bases and the J gene end by 1 base; junction bases not matched to a gene: 6. CDR1 and CDR2 (germline): SGHRS, YFSETQ. The CDR3 totals 16 residues. CDR3 residues: CASSLAGTAIQETQYF. CDR3 nucleotides: TGCGCCAGCAGCTTGGCCGGGACAGCCATCCAAGAGACCCAGTACTTC.

This clone was observed a single time. V and J are TRBV11-2 and TRBJ2-1, with D tentatively TRBD2 (6 bases). V lost 5 bases to trimming and J lost 6 bases, with 20 bases between them. Germline V gene data show CDR1 as SGHAT and CDR2 as FQNNGV. The CDR3 contains 16 residues. The CDR3 here is CASSLGGTQVGNEQFF. For the CDR3, the DNA is TGTGCCAGCAGCCTGGGCGGGACTCAGGTCGGCAATGAGCAGTTCTTC.

The chain joins TRBV7-8 to TRBJ2-5; weak D call: TRBD1 (5 bases). Germline V gene sequence: CDR1 SGHVS, CDR2 FQNEAQ. V was pared by 4 bases and J by 4 bases, with 13 bases between. The CDR3 is 14 amino acids. DNA for the CDR3: TGTGCCAGCAGCTCCCCAGCTAGGGGAGAGACCCAGTACTTC. As protein: CASSSPARGETQYF.

The table lists this clone with a few counts. The genes are TRBV2 and TRBJ2-6; the D is unclear. Trimming cost V 3 bases and J 0 bases, with 6 bases left between them. The CDR3 is made up of 15 amino acids. Germline CDR1 is SNHLY and CDR2 is FYNNEI. The CDR3 DNA follows: TGTGCCAGCAGTGATTGGGCCTCTGGGGCCAACGTCCTGACTTTC. Translation gives CASSDWASGANVLTF.

This clone was observed a handful of times. The chain employs TRBV25-1 and TRBJ2-2; D is uncertain. The CDR3 has 15 residues. Germline V CDR1 and CDR2: MGHDK, SYGVNS. The V end was cut by 3 bases, the J end by 6 bases, with 14 bases between. The CDR3 protein is CASSDSQHRAGELFF. Written as DNA, the CDR3 is TGTGCCAGCAGTGACTCCCAGCATCGGGCCGGGGAGCTGTTTTTT.

The rearrangement links TRBV6-5 to TRBJ1-5; D unclear. CDR1 and CDR2 from the germline V gene are MNHEY and SVGAGI. The CDR3 is 13 amino acids. V lost 5 bases and J 0 bases, leaving 5 bases between the germline ends. The DNA for the CDR3 is TGTGCCAGCAGTACAGATAGCAATCAGCCCCAGCATTTT. Amino acids: CASSTDSNQPQHF.

This sequence joins TRBV5-4 and TRBJ2-7, with D perhaps TRBD2 (5 bases). CDR3 length equals 15 residues. V dropped 2 bases and J dropped 2 bases, with 14 bases sitting between them. The V gene's germline CDR1 is SGHNT and CDR2 YYREEE (reference sequence). In DNA form, the CDR3 reads TGTGCCAGCAGCTTAGTGGGCAGCGGACCCTACGAGCAGTACTTC. Encoded protein: CASSLVGSGPYEQYF.

The V and J genes are TRBV7-2 and TRBJ1-2; perhaps TRBD1 as D (6 bases). Germline V gives CDR1 SGHTA, CDR2 FQGNSA. V was cut by 5 bases and J by 4 bases, with 17 bases left in between. This CDR3 has 15 amino acids. CDR3 loop: CASSQNPGGTYGYTF. The CDR3 bases are TGTGCCAGCAGCCAGAACCCGGGGGGCACCTATGGCTACACCTTC.

The chain combines TRBV11-2 with TRBJ2-1; 10 bases fit TRBD2. Germline V lookup: CDR1 SGHAT, CDR2 FQNNGV. This CDR3 region has 13 residues. J was trimmed by 6 bases and V by 11 bases; bases with no gene match: 7. CDR3 nucleotides: TGTGCCGGGCGGACTAGCGGACGCAATGAGCAGTTCTTC. This gives the protein CAGRTSGRNEQFF. Full variable domain (outside the CDR3, taken from reference TRBV11-2 and TRBJ2-1): EAGVAQSPRYKIIEKRQSVAFWCNPISGHATLYWYQQILGQGPKLLIQFQNNGVVDDSQLPKDRFSAERLKGVDSTLKIQPAKLEDSAVYLCAGRTSGRNEQFFGPGTRLTVL.